The 19 T cell receptor beta chains presented below share a single source sample, sequenced in a study of T cell therapy after organ transplantation. The table came from immunoSEQ multiplex PCR; TCRdb's copy has only in-frame clones and leaves some out. The table records around 50,000 clones, approximately 94% of them present only once. Their antigens remain unidentified. The sequenced sample was CD8+ T cells from blood, obtained before autologous CMV-specific T cell therapy. Receptors originate from a human patient who had received a solid organ transplant and had CMV disease.

The chain is built from TRBV4-2 and TRBJ1-1, with TRBD1 identical over 7 bases. The ends lost 4 bases at V and 3 bases at J; junction bases unmatched: 5. Germline V CDR1 and CDR2: LGHNA, YNFKEQ. The CDR3 sequence is 14 residues long. DNA of the CDR3: TGTGCCAGCAGCCGTGGACAGGTATACACTGAAGCTTTCTTT. This sequence encodes CASSRGQVYTEAFF.

The chain recombines TRBV29-1 with TRBJ2-7; tentative D call: TRBD1 (6 bases). Germline CDR1 reads SQVTM; CDR2 reads ANQGSEA. The ends were cut back, 4 bases at V and 4 bases at J, with 14 bases in the middle. The CDR3 extends over 13 amino acids. The CDR3, as DNA: TGCAGCGTTGTCCCCAATAGGGGGTACGAGCAGTACTTC. This encodes CSVVPNRGYEQYF.

This sequence joins TRBV27 and TRBJ2-7; no definite D call. The CDR3 extends over 12 amino acids. The V gene lost 3 bases and the J gene lost 3 bases, with 6 bases spanning the gap. The germline gives CDR1 MNHEY, CDR2 SMNVEV (reference sequence). The CDR3 here is CASSLMGYEQYF. CDR3 nucleotides: TGTGCCAGCAGTTTGATGGGCTACGAGCAGTACTTC.

The V call is TRBV27, the J call TRBJ2-3; 8 bases are a match to TRBD2. The germline gives CDR1 MNHEY, CDR2 SMNVEV (reference sequence). V shed 0 bases, J shed 6 bases, and the junction held 11 bases outside the gene matches. The CDR3 has 17 residues. CDR3 bases: TGTGCCAGCAGTTTATCGGCCAGCGGGAGTCGGTCCGATACGCAGTATTTT. It specifies CASSLSASGSRSDTQYF.

This chain links TRBV7-9 with TRBJ2-5; 9 bases match TRBD2. Germline CDR1 SEHNR, CDR2 FQNEAQ (reference sequence). This CDR3 has 15 residues. V gave up 5 bases and J gave up 5 bases; unmatched junction bases: 9. CDR3 amino acids: CASSPSGRRLETQYF. In nucleotides, the CDR3 is TGTGCCAGCAGCCCAAGCGGGAGGAGGCTGGAGACCCAGTACTTC.

This clone appeared a few times. This chain connects TRBV19 to TRBJ1-1; no clear D. In germline, CDR1 is LNHDA, CDR2 SQIVND (reference sequence). CDR3 length: 14 residues. V lost 0 bases and J lost 2, with 7 bases in between. CDR3 loop: CASSIDRSNTEAFF. The DNA of the CDR3 is TGTGCCAGTAGTATAGACAGAAGTAACACTGAAGCTTTCTTT.

The rearrangement uses TRBV9 and TRBJ2-3; 7 bases line up with TRBD1. Per germline, CDR1 SGDLS and CDR2 YYNGEE. After removal of 0 bases from V and 1 base from J, the junction contained 8 bases not matched to a gene. This CDR3 contains 17 residues. CDR3 sequence reads: CASSVALWQGGTDTQYF. The CDR3 DNA is TGTGCCAGCAGCGTAGCTTTATGGCAGGGGGGCACAGATACGCAGTATTTT. Combining the CDR3 with reference TRBV9 and TRBJ2-3 gives the whole variable domain DSGVTQTPKHLITATGQRVTLRCSPRSGDLSVYWYQQSLDQGLQFLIQYYNGEERAKGNILERFSAQQFPDLHSELNLSSLELGDSALYFCASSVALWQGGTDTQYFGPGTRLTVL.

CDR3 coding DNA: TGTGCCAGCAGCCTGGGACAGAAGTCTAATGAGCAGTTCTTC. Its protein product is CASSLGQKSNEQFF. The chain employs TRBV13 and TRBJ2-1, with TRBD1 matching 7 bases. The CDR3 is 14 residues long. Germline V CDR1 and CDR2: PRHDT, FYEKMQ (reference sequence). The J segment lost 7 bases and the V segment lost 5 bases, leaving 8 bases of the junction unmatched. The full variable domain, rest sourced from reference TRBV13 and TRBJ2-1, is AAGVIQSPRHLIKEKRETATLKCYPIPRHDTVYWYQQGPGQDPQFLISFYEKMQSDKGSIPDRFSAQQFSDYHSELNMSSLELGDSALYFCASSLGQKSNEQFFGPGTRLTVL.

The gene calls are TRBV27 and TRBJ2-1; D may be TRBD2 (6 bases). CDR3 length: 14 amino acids. V was shortened by 5 bases and J by 0 bases, with 8 bases between the two germline ends. Germline V gives CDR1 MNHEY, CDR2 SMNVEV (reference sequence). CDR3 loop: CASSQTSSYNEQFF. CDR3 coding DNA: TGTGCCAGCAGTCAGACTAGCTCCTACAATGAGCAGTTCTTC.

CDR3 in amino acids: CASSIDGESEQYF. Here the CDR3 DNA reads TGTGCCAGTAGTATAGACGGGGAATCCGAGCAGTACTTC. J is TRBJ2-7 and V is TRBV19; D might be TRBD2 (5 bases). Looked up from germline, CDR1 is LNHDA and CDR2 is SQIVND (reference sequence). Trimming shortened V by 0 bases and J by 6 bases, and 9 bases separated the two germline ends. The CDR3 extends over 13 amino acids.

This chain uses TRBV6-1 with TRBJ2-1, with 7 nucleotides matching TRBD2. Germline loops: CDR1 MNHNS, CDR2 SASEGT. V was clipped by 1 base and J by 4 bases; unmatched bases: 19. This CDR3 has 20 amino acids. CDR3 sequence: CASSEVGGLLTSVDYNEQFF. The DNA for the CDR3 is TGTGCCAGCAGTGAAGTCGGGGGGTTGTTGACTTCGGTAGATTACAATGAGCAGTTCTTC.

The chain joins TRBV2 to TRBJ2-1; no clear D gene. This CDR3 spans 13 amino acids. Germline V gives CDR1 SNHLY, CDR2 FYNNEI. Trimming stripped 7 bases from V and 8 bases from J, with 15 bases between. Written as DNA, the CDR3 is TGTGCCAGCATTGGGGTTAGGATAGATGAGCAGTTCTTC. This gives the protein CASIGVRIDEQFF.

The J gene is TRBJ1-2, the V gene TRBV29-1; TRBD1 aligns across 8 bases. The CDR3 runs to 12 residues. V shed 2 bases and J 8 bases; nucleotides not matched to a gene: 4. The V gene's germline CDR1 is SQVTM and CDR2 ANQGSEA. CDR3 protein: CSVEQGARGYTF. CDR3 in DNA: TGCAGCGTTGAACAGGGGGCACGGGGCTACACCTTC.

Only one count was recorded for this clone. The chain combines TRBV5-1 with TRBJ2-7; D not resolved. Trimming stripped 1 base from V and 3 bases from J, with 11 bases between. CDR1 is SGHRS and CDR2 is YFSETQ in the germline V gene. The length of the CDR3 is 14 residues. The CDR3 DNA reads TGCGCCAGCAGCTTGAGCCAGGAAAACTACGAGCAGTACTTC. This gives the protein CASSLSQENYEQYF.

This chain connects TRBV27 to TRBJ1-3; TRBD1 aligns across 8 bases. V lost 6 bases, J lost 2 bases, and 9 bases stayed unmatched. The CDR3 contains 16 residues. Looked up from germline, CDR1 is MNHEY and CDR2 is SMNVEV (reference sequence). The chain's CDR3 is CASSSIGQGAGNTIYF. The CDR3, as DNA: TGTGCCAGCAGCTCTATCGGACAGGGAGCTGGAAACACCATATATTTT.

The rearrangement links TRBV4-1 to TRBJ2-1; no clear D. Germline assignment: CDR1 MGHRA and CDR2 YSYEKL. The ends were cut back, 4 bases at V and 2 bases at J, with 9 bases in the middle. This CDR3 contains 14 residues. CDR3 residues: CASSPPTAYNEQFF. CDR3 bases: TGCGCCAGCAGCCCCCCGACGGCCTACAATGAGCAGTTCTTC.

The CDR3 DNA sequence: TGTGCCTGGAGTGTACCGAGGGTAACTAATGAAAAACTGTTTTTT. The encoded protein is CAWSVPRVTNEKLFF. The V and J genes are TRBV30 and TRBJ1-4; D call uncertain. Trimming took off 0 bases at V and 1 base at J, with 9 bases between the two ends. The CDR3 consists of 15 residues. Germline loops: CDR1 GTSNPN, CDR2 SVGIG (reference sequence).

J is TRBJ2-7 and V is TRBV5-1, with 9 bases matching TRBD2. The germline gives CDR1 SGHRS, CDR2 YFSETQ. The CDR3 is 15 amino acids. Trimming removed 0 bases from V and 7 bases from J; junction bases left unmatched: 8. The DNA of the CDR3 is TGCGCCAGCAGCTTGGATGGCGGGAGGGCGAGGGAGCAGTACTTC. The encoded protein is CASSLDGGRAREQYF.

V usage is TRBV21-1 and J usage is TRBJ1-2. TRBV21-1 is given as a pseudogene. The CDR3 has 15 amino acids. For the CDR3, the DNA is TGTGCCAGCAGCCGCCCCGGGAGGGCCCTCAATGGCTACACCTTC. Translated: CASSRPGRALNGYTF.